The clone carrying this T cell receptor beta chain was observed a few times. Its antigen remains unidentified. There were TCR beta CDR3 regions amplified from RNA transcripts. The HTBI set primed first-round TCR CDR3 RT-PCR. TCRdb used MiXCR to reprocess the multiplex PCR reads, holding one entry per CDR3 protein. The sample records approximately 430,000 distinct CDR3 sequences, 15% to 18% being singletons. This record comes from a study of T cells in Graves' hyperthyroidism and ophthalmopathy. Study-wide findings and caveats: In blood, most of the thyroid clonotypes expanded above 0.001 were also present. Prediction of ophthalmopathy progression came a median around 6.5 months pre-onset.

Germline loops: CDR1 ENHRY, CDR2 SYGVKD. The CDR3 is 17 residues long. With 2 bases clipped from V and 6 bases from J, the junction kept 6 bases outside the gene matches. Around 9.8 ml fresh peripheral blood yielded the PBMCs. V usage is TRBV10-3 and J usage is TRBJ2-3; 15 nucleotides line up with TRBD2. The source is a woman between 18 and 30 years old with Graves' hyperthyroidism. The sequenced sample consisted of blood. The CDR3 sequence: CAISEGLAGGPADTQYF. CDR3 nucleotides: TGTGCCATCAGTGAGGGACTAGCGGGAGGGCCCGCGGATACGCAGTATTTT.